These 23 T cell receptor beta chains were sequenced from one sample in a study of T cell repertoires in cytomegalovirus infection. These receptors' targets are unknown. TCRdb reanalysed the reads using MiXCR and keeps one entry per CDR3 protein. The sample has 350,000 to 400,000 distinct CDR3 sequences, approximately 30% seen once. The sample consisted of cultured PBMCs, taken from culture after CMV antigen stimulation. Receptor source: a human donor in good health (CMV status not recorded). Some clones in this sample may be carry-over from other donors' samples.

The V call is TRBV4-3, the J call TRBJ2-4; D ambiguous. The germline V gene has CDR1 LGHNA and CDR2 YSLEER. Trimming cost V 0 bases and J 5 bases, with 11 bases left between them. The CDR3 contains 15 residues. Written as DNA, the CDR3 is TGCGCCAGCAGCCAAGAGCTCCGCCCCGAAAACATTCAGTACTTC. This encodes CASSQELRPENIQYF.

This clonotype turned up a few times. This chain links TRBV12-3 or TRBV12-4 with TRBJ2-1; 9 bases are a match to TRBD1. The CDR3 totals 15 residues. V dropped 5 bases and J dropped 4; count of bases not matched to a gene: 6. CDR3 coding DNA: TGTGCCAGCAGTAGACAGGGGGAATCTTACAATGAGCAGTTCTTC. This encodes CASSRQGESYNEQFF.

This clonotype was counted at least ten times. This chain connects TRBV7-2 to TRBJ1-4; TRBD1 might be the D (6 bases). The germline V gene encodes CDR1 SGHTA and CDR2 FQGNSA. The V and J ends lost 3 bases and 6 bases respectively, with 8 bases between them. The length of the CDR3 is 13 residues. CDR3 coding DNA: TGTGCCAGCAGCTTGAACAGGGATGAAAAACTGTTTTTT. It specifies CASSLNRDEKLFF. The whole variable domain, filled in from reference TRBV7-2 and TRBJ1-4, reads GAGVSQSPSNKVTEKGKDVELRCDPISGHTALYWYRQSLGQGLEFLIYFQGNSAPDKSGLPSDRFSAERTGGSVSTLTIQRTQQEDSAVYLCASSLNRDEKLFFGSGTQLSVL.

This clonotype was picked up a small number of times. The gene calls are TRBV7-2 and TRBJ2-7; 13 positions match TRBD2. The length of the CDR3 is 13 residues. Losses at the gene ends were 5 bases for V and 7 bases for J; bases not matched to a gene: 2. Per germline, CDR1 SGHTA and CDR2 FQGNSA. The CDR3 sequence is CASSQTSGREQYV. CDR3 DNA: TGTGCCAGCAGCCAGACTAGCGGGAGGGAGCAGTACGTC.

The chain recombines TRBV7-2 with TRBJ1-6; 8 bases map to TRBD1. The CDR3 spans 14 residues. Germline CDR1 is SGHTA and CDR2 is FQGNSA. Trimming at V came to 5 bases and at J to 7 bases, leaving 4 bases not matched to a gene. The CDR3 DNA is TGTGCCAGCAGCCGACAGGGGAAGAATTCACCCCTCCACTTT. This codes for CASSRQGKNSPLHF.

This clonotype was seen a few times. This rearrangement joins TRBV6-2 or TRBV6-3 to TRBJ1-1; D unresolved. V was pared by 7 bases and J by 7 bases, with 16 bases between. The germline V gene encodes CDR1 MNHEY and CDR2 SVGEGT. This CDR3 is built from 13 residues. The CDR3 sequence: CASTQRHADEAFF. CDR3 in DNA: TGTGCCAGCACCCAAAGACACGCCGATGAAGCTTTCTTT.

This chain connects TRBV29-1 to TRBJ1-2, with a possible D match to TRBD1 (5 bases). This CDR3 has 12 amino acids. Trimming left V 0 bases short and J 5 bases short, with 7 bases between. Germline CDR1 is SQVTM and CDR2 is ANQGSEA. The CDR3 region is CSVEDGGYGYTF. The CDR3, as DNA: TGCAGCGTTGAAGATGGGGGTTATGGCTACACCTTC.

This clonotype was seen a few times. J is TRBJ2-1 and V is TRBV7-3; D not certain. The germline V gene encodes CDR1 SGHTA and CDR2 FQGTGA. The CDR3 loop spans 14 amino acids. V was cut by 2 bases and J by 5 bases, with 10 bases left in between. CDR3 nucleotide sequence: TGTGCCAGCAGCTTATTGGGCAGAGACAATGAGCAGTTCTTC. This translates into CASSLLGRDNEQFF.

The rearrangement links TRBV30 to TRBJ1-1; the D is unclear. Trimming removed 0 bases at V and 4 bases at J, with 6 bases between. Germline V gives CDR1 GTSNPN, CDR2 SVGIG (reference sequence). This CDR3 is built from 12 residues. The CDR3 spells CAWSVLATEAFF. As DNA, the CDR3 is TGTGCCTGGAGTGTACTCGCCACTGAAGCTTTCTTT.

This rearrangement joins TRBV6-2 or TRBV6-3 to TRBJ1-5; D unresolved. The V end lost 6 bases, the J end lost 0 bases, and 12 bases lay between the germline ends. This CDR3 comprises 15 residues. CDR1 and CDR2 (germline): MNHEY, SVGEGT. The CDR3 bases are TGTGCCAGCAGCTATACAAGGAATAGCAATCAGCCCCAGCATTTT. It codes for CASSYTRNSNQPQHF.

Ten or more counts support this clonotype. The chain joins TRBV6-2 or TRBV6-3 to TRBJ2-1, with 10 nucleotides matching TRBD2. V shed 7 bases, J shed 7 bases, and the junction held 10 bases outside the gene matches. CDR1 and CDR2 from the germline V gene are MNHEY and SVGEGT. This CDR3 spans 15 amino acids. For the CDR3, the DNA is TGTGCCAGCACCTACGGAGTAGCGGGAGGAAATGAGCAGTTCTTC. This sequence encodes CASTYGVAGGNEQFF.

This clonotype was detected only a few times. The chain carries TRBV24-1 and TRBJ2-6, with D perhaps TRBD1 (6 bases). The ends were cut back, 10 bases at V and 0 bases at J, with 9 bases in the middle. Per the germline V gene, CDR1 is KGHDR and CDR2 is SFDVKD. The CDR3 spans 14 residues. The CDR3 here is CATGHSSGANVLTF. The CDR3 DNA is TGTGCCACGGGACACAGCTCTGGGGCCAACGTCCTGACTTTC.

Ten or more counts support this clonotype. The gene calls are TRBV7-2 and TRBJ2-5; D remains ambiguous. CDR1 SGHTA and CDR2 FQGNSA come from the germline V gene. Trimming took off 4 bases at V and 6 bases at J, with 9 bases between the two ends. The CDR3 contains 12 residues. The chain's CDR3 is CASSYQTKTQYF. The CDR3, as DNA: TGTGCCAGCAGCTATCAGACAAAGACCCAGTACTTC.

This clonotype was detected once. This sequence joins TRBV19 and TRBJ2-6; 7 nucleotides line up with TRBD1. CDR1 is LNHDA and CDR2 is SQIVND in the germline V gene (reference sequence). The CDR3 extends over 15 amino acids. Losses at the gene ends were 4 bases for V and 2 bases for J; bases not matched to a gene: 2. This CDR3 reads CASSTGTAGANVLTF. The DNA for the CDR3 is TGTGCCAGTAGTACTGGGACAGCTGGGGCCAACGTCCTGACTTTC.

The chain combines TRBV19 with TRBJ1-6; no clear D. The germline gives CDR1 LNHDA, CDR2 SQIVND (reference sequence). This CDR3 region has 15 residues. V was trimmed by 9 bases and J by 0 bases, leaving 12 bases between them. CDR3: CASRPRSSYNSPLHF. The CDR3 DNA reads TGTGCCAGCCGTCCCAGGAGCTCCTATAATTCACCCCTCCACTTT.

This clonotype has just a few counts. This chain joins TRBV19 and TRBJ2-1; the D gene is possibly TRBD1 (5 bases). The germline CDR1 and CDR2 sequences are LNHDA and SQIVND (reference sequence). Trimming cost V 3 bases and J 7 bases, with 10 bases left between them. This CDR3 has 13 residues. CDR3 nucleotides: TGTGCCAGTAGTATGGGCAGGGTGAATGAGCAGTTCTTC. Protein sequence: CASSMGRVNEQFF.

V is TRBV6-2 or TRBV6-3 and J is TRBJ2-1, with 8 bases that match TRBD2. The CDR3 covers 15 residues. Unmatched junction bases numbered 8, after V lost 5 bases and J lost 5 bases. Germline V CDR1 and CDR2: MNHEY, SVGEGT. Here the CDR3 DNA reads TGTGCCAGCAGTGCAGCGGGAGTTTGGGACAATGAGCAGTTCTTC. Amino acids: CASSAAGVWDNEQFF.

The rearrangement uses TRBV29-1 and TRBJ1-1; the D gene is possibly TRBD1 (5 bases). Trimming shortened V by 0 bases and J by 4 bases, and 12 bases separated the two germline ends. The CDR3 spans 14 residues. The germline V gene encodes CDR1 SQVTM and CDR2 ANQGSEA. CDR3 residues: CSVEEWGIATEAFF. The CDR3 DNA sequence: TGCAGCGTTGAAGAATGGGGGATAGCCACTGAAGCTTTCTTT.

J is TRBJ2-5 and V is TRBV4-1; D may be TRBD1 (5 bases). The CDR3 has 16 amino acids. The V and J ends lost 2 bases and 1 base respectively, with 14 bases between them. The germline gives CDR1 MGHRA, CDR2 YSYEKL. The DNA for the CDR3 is TGCGCCAGCAGCCAATACCCCGTGGGGCTCCAAGAGACCCAGTACTTC. Translated: CASSQYPVGLQETQYF.

This sequence joins TRBV19 and TRBJ1-6; D perhaps matches TRBD1 (5 bases). The CDR3 is 16 amino acids. V was pared by 5 bases and J by 7 bases, with 18 bases between. Germline values: CDR1 LNHDA, CDR2 SQIVND (reference sequence). The CDR3 reads CASSRETGFENSPLHF. CDR3 bases: TGTGCCAGTAGTCGCGAAACAGGATTCGAGAATTCACCCCTCCACTTT.

The J gene is TRBJ2-3, the V gene TRBV4-1; 10 bases align to TRBD2. Trimming at V came to 0 bases and at J to 6 bases, leaving 15 bases not matched to a gene. Germline loops: CDR1 MGHRA, CDR2 YSYEKL. The CDR3 is 19 amino acids. DNA for the CDR3: TGCGCCAGCAGCCAAGAAAGCCTAGCGGGAGTGGGGGGGGCGGATACGCAGTATTTT. Translated, it gives CASSQESLAGVGGADTQYF.

The sample holds a few counts of this clonotype. The V gene is TRBV4-2, the J gene TRBJ2-1; 10 positions agree with TRBD1. The CDR3 sequence is 17 residues long. From germline, CDR1 is LGHNA and CDR2 YNFKEQ. V was clipped by 3 bases and J by 7 bases; unmatched bases: 12. DNA for the CDR3: TGTGCCAGCAGCCAGGGTCAGACAGGGGGCGCGGGAAATGAGCAGTTCTTC. This codes for CASSQGQTGGAGNEQFF.

This clonotype was observed a few times. This CDR3 reads CASSWGGQRYEQYF. CDR3 DNA sequence: TGTGCCAGCAGTTGGGGGGGACAGAGGTACGAGCAGTACTTC. The chain links TRBV12-3 or TRBV12-4 to TRBJ2-7, with D perhaps being TRBD1 or TRBD2 (7 bases each). The CDR3 has 14 residues. The V and J ends lost 4 bases and 4 bases respectively, with 14 bases between them.